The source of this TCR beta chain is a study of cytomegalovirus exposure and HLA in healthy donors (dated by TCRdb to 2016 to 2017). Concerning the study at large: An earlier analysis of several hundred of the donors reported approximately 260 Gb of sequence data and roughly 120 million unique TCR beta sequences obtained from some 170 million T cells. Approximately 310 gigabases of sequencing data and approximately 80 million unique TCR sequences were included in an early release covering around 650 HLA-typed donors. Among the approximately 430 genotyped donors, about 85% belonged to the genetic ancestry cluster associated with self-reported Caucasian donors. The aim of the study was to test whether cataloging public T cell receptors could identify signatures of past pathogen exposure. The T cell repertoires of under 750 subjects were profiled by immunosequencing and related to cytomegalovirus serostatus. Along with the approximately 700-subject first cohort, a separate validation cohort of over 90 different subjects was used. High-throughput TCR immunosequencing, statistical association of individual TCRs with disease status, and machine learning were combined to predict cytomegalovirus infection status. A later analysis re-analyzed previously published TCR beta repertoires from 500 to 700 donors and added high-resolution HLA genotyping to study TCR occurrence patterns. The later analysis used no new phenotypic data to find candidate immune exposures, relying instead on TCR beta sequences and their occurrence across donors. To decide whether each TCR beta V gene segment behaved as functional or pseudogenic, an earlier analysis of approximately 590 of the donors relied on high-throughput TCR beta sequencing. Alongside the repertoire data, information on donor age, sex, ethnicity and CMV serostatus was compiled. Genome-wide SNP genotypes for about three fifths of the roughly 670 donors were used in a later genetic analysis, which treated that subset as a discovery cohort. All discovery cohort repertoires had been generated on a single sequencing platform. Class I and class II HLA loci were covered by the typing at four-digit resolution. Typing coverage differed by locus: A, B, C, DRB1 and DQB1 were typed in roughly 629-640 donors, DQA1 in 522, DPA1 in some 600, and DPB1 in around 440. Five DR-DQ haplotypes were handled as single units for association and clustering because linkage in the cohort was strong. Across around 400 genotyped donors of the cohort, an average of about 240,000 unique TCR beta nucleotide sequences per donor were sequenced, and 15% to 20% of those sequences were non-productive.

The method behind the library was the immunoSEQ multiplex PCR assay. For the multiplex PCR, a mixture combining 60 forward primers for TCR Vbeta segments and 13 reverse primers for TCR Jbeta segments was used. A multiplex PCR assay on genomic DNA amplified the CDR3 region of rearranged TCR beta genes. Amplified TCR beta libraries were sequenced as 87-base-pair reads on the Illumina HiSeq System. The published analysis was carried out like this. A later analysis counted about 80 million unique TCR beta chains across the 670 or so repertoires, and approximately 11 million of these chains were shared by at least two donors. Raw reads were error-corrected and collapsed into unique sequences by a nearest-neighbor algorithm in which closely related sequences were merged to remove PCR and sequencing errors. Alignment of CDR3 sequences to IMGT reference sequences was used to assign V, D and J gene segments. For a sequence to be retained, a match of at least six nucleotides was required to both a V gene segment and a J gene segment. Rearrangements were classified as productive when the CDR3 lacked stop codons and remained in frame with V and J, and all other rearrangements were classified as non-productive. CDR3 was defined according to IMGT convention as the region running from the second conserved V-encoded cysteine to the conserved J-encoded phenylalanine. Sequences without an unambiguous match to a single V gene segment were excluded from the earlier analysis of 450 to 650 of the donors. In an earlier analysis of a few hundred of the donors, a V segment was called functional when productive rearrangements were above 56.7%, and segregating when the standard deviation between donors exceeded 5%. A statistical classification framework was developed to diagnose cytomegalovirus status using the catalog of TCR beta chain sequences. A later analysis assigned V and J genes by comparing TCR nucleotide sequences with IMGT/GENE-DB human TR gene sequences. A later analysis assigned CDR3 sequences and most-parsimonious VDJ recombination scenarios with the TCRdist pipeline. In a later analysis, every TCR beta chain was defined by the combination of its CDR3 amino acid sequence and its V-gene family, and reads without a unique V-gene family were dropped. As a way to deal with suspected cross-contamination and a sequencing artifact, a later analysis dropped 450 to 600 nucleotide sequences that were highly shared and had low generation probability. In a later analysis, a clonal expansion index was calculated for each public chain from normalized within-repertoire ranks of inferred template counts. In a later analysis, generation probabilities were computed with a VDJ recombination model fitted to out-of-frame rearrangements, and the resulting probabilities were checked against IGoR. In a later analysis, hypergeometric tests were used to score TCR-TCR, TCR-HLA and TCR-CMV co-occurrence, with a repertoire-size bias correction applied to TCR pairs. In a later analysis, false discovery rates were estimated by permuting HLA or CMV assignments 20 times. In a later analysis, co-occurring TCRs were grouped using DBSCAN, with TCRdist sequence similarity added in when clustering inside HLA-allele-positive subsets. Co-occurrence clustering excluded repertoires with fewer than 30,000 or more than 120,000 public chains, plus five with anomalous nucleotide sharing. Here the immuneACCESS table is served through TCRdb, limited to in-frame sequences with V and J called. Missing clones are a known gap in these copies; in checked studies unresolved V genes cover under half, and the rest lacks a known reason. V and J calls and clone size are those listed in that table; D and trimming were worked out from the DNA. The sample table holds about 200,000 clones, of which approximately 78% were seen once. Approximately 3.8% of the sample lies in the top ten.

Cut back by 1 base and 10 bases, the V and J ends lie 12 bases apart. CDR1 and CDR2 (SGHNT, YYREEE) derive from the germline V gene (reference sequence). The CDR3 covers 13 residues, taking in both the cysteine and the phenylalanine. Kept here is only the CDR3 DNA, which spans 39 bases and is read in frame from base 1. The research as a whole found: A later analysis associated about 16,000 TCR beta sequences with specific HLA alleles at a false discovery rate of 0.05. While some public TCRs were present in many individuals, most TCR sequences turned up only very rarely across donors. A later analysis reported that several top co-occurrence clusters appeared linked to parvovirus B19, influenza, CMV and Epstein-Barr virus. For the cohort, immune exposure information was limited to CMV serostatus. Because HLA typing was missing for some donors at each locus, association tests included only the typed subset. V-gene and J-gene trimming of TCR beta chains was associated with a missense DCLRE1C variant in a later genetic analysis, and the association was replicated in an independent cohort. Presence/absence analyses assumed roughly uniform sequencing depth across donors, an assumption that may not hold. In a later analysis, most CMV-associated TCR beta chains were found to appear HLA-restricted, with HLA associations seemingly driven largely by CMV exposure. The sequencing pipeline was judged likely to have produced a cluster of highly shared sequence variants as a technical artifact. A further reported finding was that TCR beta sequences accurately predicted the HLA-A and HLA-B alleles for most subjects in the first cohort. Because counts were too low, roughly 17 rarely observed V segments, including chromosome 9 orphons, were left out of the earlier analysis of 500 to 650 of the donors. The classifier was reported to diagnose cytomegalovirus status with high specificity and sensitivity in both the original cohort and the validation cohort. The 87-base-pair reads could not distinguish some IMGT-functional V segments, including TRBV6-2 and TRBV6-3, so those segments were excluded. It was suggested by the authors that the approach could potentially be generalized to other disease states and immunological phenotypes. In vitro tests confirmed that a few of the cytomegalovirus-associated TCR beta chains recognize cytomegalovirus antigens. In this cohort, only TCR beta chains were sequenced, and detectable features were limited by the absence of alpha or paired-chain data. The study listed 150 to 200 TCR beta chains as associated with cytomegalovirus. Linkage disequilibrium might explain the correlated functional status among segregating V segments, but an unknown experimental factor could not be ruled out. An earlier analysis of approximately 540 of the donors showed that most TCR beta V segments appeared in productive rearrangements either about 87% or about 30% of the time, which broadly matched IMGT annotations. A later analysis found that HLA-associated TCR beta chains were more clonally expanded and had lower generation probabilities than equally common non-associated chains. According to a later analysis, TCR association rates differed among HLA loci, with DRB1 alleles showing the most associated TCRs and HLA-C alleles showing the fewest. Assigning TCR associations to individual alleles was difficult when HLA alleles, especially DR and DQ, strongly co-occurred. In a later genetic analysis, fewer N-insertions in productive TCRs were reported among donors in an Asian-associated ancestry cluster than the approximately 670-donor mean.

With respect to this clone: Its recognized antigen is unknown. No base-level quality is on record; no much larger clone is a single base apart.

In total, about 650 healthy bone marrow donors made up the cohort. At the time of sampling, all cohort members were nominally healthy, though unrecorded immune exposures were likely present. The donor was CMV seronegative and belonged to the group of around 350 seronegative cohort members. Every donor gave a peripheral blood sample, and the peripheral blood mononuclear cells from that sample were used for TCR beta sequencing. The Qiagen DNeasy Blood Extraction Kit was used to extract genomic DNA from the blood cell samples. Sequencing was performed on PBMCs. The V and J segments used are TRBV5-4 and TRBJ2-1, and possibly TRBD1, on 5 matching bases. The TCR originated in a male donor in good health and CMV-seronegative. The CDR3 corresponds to CASSLYGPGEQFF. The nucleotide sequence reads TGTGCCAGCAGCTTGTACGGCCCAGGGGAGCAGTTCTTC.